The 25 T cell receptor beta chains given below trace back to one sample, sequenced in a study of blood T cell repertoires in COVID-19. TCRdb's copy holds only in-frame clones and misses some; the assay was immunoSEQ multiplex PCR. The table includes approximately 84,000 clones, under 85% detected once. The sample taken for sequencing was peripheral blood. The receptors stem from a woman of 80 years or more with acute or convalescent COVID-19.

The rearrangement uses TRBV7-6 and TRBJ1-2; D gene unclear. The CDR3 is made up of 15 amino acids. V lost 1 base and J lost 3, with 12 bases in between. The germline gives CDR1 SGHVS, CDR2 FNYEAQ. CDR3 DNA sequence: TGTGCCAGCAGCTTAGGCGGGCGGCGGGACTATGGCTACACCTTC. It is translated as CASSLGGRRDYGYTF.

This chain uses TRBV4-1 with TRBJ2-1, with TRBD2 identical over 8 bases. V shed 5 bases, J shed 2 bases, and the junction held 11 bases outside the gene matches. Looked up from germline, CDR1 is MGHRA and CDR2 is YSYEKL. The CDR3 length is 17 residues. The CDR3 protein is CASSGGAGGLAYNEQFF. CDR3 DNA: TGCGCCAGCAGCGGGGGCGCGGGAGGCCTAGCCTACAATGAGCAGTTCTTC.

The chain combines TRBV7-9 with TRBJ1-3, with D possibly being TRBD1 (6 bases). The CDR3 runs to 16 residues. CDR1 is SEHNR and CDR2 is FQNEAQ in the germline V gene (reference sequence). The germline V and J ends were trimmed by 1 base and 3 bases, with 13 bases remaining between them. This CDR3 is CASSLVLGADGNTIYF. DNA for the CDR3: TGTGCCAGCAGCTTAGTGCTGGGGGCGGATGGAAACACCATATATTTT.

This rearrangement joins TRBV9 to TRBJ1-2; D not certain. Trimming cost V 0 bases and J 4 bases, with 16 bases left between them. CDR3 length: 16 amino acids. CDR1 SGDLS and CDR2 YYNGEE come from the germline V gene. The CDR3 region is CASSVGGGGAIYGYTF. The CDR3 coding sequence is TGTGCCAGCAGCGTAGGGGGTGGAGGAGCCATCTATGGCTACACCTTC.

V usage is TRBV28 and J usage is TRBJ2-2; perhaps TRBD2 as D (5 bases). V shed 3 bases and J shed 7 bases, with 18 bases lying between them. The germline V gene has CDR1 MDHEN and CDR2 SYDVKM. The CDR3 runs to 16 residues. CDR3 loop: CASSFRGAQNGGELFF. CDR3 DNA sequence: TGTGCCAGCAGTTTCCGGGGTGCGCAAAATGGCGGGGAGCTGTTTTTT.

The gene calls are TRBV3-1 (or the pseudogene TRBV3-2) and TRBJ2-2, with TRBD1 identical over 8 bases. The CDR3 length is 14 residues. The germline V gene encodes CDR1 LGHDT and CDR2 YNNKEL (reference sequence). V gave up 7 bases and J gave up 6 bases; unmatched junction bases: 7. CDR3 DNA sequence: TGTGCCAGCACCCACCAGGGGGCGGCCGGGGAGCTGTTTTTT. The encoded protein is CASTHQGAAGELFF.

The chain has TRBV24-1 and TRBJ2-1; D not resolved. The germline V gene has CDR1 KGHDR and CDR2 SFDVKD. The V end was cut by 1 base, the J end by 4 bases, with 7 bases between. This CDR3 spans 14 amino acids. CDR3 protein: CATSDLAPYNEQFF. For the CDR3, the DNA is TGTGCCACCAGTGATTTAGCTCCATACAATGAGCAGTTCTTC.

This clone was observed a few times. The J gene is TRBJ2-5, the V gene TRBV5-6, with 7 bases matching TRBD1. V lost 4 bases, J lost 1 base, and 4 bases stayed unmatched. The CDR3 covers 14 residues. Germline CDR1 SGHDT, CDR2 YYEEEE. The CDR3 nucleotides are TGTGCCAGCAGCCAGGGACAGCCCCAAGAGACCCAGTACTTC. Its translation is CASSQGQPQETQYF.

This clone showed up just once. The rearrangement uses TRBV7-8 and TRBJ2-7, with TRBD1 identical over 11 bases. Trimming at V came to 2 bases and at J to 3 bases, leaving 3 bases not matched to a gene. The CDR3 totals 15 residues. CDR1 SGHVS and CDR2 FQNEAQ come from the germline V gene. Here the CDR3 reads CASSLSGTGGYEQYF. CDR3 nucleotide sequence: TGTGCCAGCAGCTTAAGCGGGACAGGGGGCTACGAGCAGTACTTC.

This clone was detected only once. The chain employs TRBV21-1 and TRBJ1-5. TRBV21-1 is a pseudogene segment. The CDR3 spans 17 residues. CDR3 bases: TGTGCCAGCAGCACCCAAAACCACTTCATGGGCAATCAGCCCCAGCATTTT. Translating it yields CASSTQNHFMGNQPQHF.

This clone has just one count. This rearrangement joins TRBV29-1 to TRBJ2-7; TRBD2 agrees at 13 bases. The CDR3 runs 15 residues. In germline, CDR1 is SQVTM, CDR2 ANQGSEA. V was pared by 6 bases and J by 5 bases, with 10 bases of the junction left unmatched. The DNA for the CDR3 is TGCAGCGTCTTTACTAGCGGGAGGGCCCTCCACGAGCAGTACTTC. Amino acid sequence: CSVFTSGRALHEQYF.

The chain is built from TRBV18 and TRBJ2-3; D gene ambiguous. The germline V and J ends were trimmed by 6 bases and 5 bases, with 12 bases remaining between them. Per the germline V gene, CDR1 is KGHSH and CDR2 is LQKENI. The CDR3 contains 13 residues. The DNA for the CDR3 is TGTGCCAGCTCGGCATCATCGGGAGATACGCAGTATTTT. The encoded protein is CASSASSGDTQYF.

This chain links TRBV2 with TRBJ1-5; 7 bases line up with TRBD1. The V gene's germline CDR1 is SNHLY and CDR2 FYNNEI. The CDR3 runs to 13 residues. V was clipped by 6 bases and J by 7 bases; unmatched bases: 6. CDR3 in DNA: TGTGCCAGCAGAGCAGGGGGTCTACAGCCCCAGCATTTT. Residues: CASRAGGLQPQHF.

The chain carries TRBV12-3 or TRBV12-4 and TRBJ2-5; tentatively, D is TRBD2 (5 bases). Trimming took 2 bases from V and 5 from J, leaving 9 bases between them. This CDR3 comprises 13 residues. The CDR3 sequence is CASSLRGVETQYF. The CDR3 DNA reads TGTGCCAGCAGTTTACGGGGAGTTGAGACCCAGTACTTC.

This clone occurred once. This sequence joins TRBV7-9 and TRBJ2-3, with D possibly being TRBD2 (6 bases). This CDR3 has 15 residues. CDR1 and CDR2 from the germline V gene are SEHNR and FQNEAQ (reference sequence). The V and J ends lost 8 bases and 5 bases respectively, with 20 bases between them. The DNA of the CDR3 is TGTGCCAGCCTTTGGTCGGGAGCACTTAGAGATACGCAGTATTTT. Its protein product is CASLWSGALRDTQYF.

The chain links TRBV9 to TRBJ2-7; 12 nucleotides match TRBD2. V lost 5 bases and J lost 0; bases outside the gene matches: 6. Germline V gene data show CDR1 as SGDLS and CDR2 as YYNGEE. CDR3 size: 16 residues. CDR3 DNA sequence: TGTGCCAGCAGTAAACTAGCGGGAGGCAGCTCCTACGAGCAGTACTTC. Its translation: CASSKLAGGSSYEQYF.

The chain links TRBV7-9 to TRBJ2-7; 7 nucleotides match TRBD2. The germline V gene encodes CDR1 SEHNR and CDR2 FQNEAQ (reference sequence). The CDR3 spans 14 residues. J was trimmed by 4 bases and V by 1 base; bases with no gene match: 4. The CDR3 nucleotides read TGTGCCAGCAGCTTAGGGACTAGTTTATACGAGCAGTACTTC. This sequence encodes CASSLGTSLYEQYF. The complete variable domain, with remaining parts taken from reference TRBV7-9 and TRBJ2-7, reads DTGVSQNPRHKITKRGQNVTFRCDPISEHNRLYWYRQTLGQGPEFLTYFQNEAQLEKSRLLSDRFSAERPKGSFSTLEIQRTEQGDSAMYLCASSLGTSLYEQYFGPGTRLTVT.

This chain joins TRBV12-5 and TRBJ2-7; 8 bases align to TRBD1. The V segment lost 9 bases and the J segment 1 base; nucleotides outside the gene matches: 14. The length of the CDR3 is 16 residues. Germline-derived CDR1 and CDR2 are LGHNT and FRNRAP. The CDR3, as DNA: TGTGCTAGCGCTGGGACAGGCTGGCCCCCTTCCTACGAGCAGTACTTC. This sequence encodes CASAGTGWPPSYEQYF.

This clone was seen once. The V and J genes are TRBV3-1 (or the pseudogene TRBV3-2) and TRBJ2-7, with D maybe TRBD1 (5 bases). Trimming took off 4 bases at V and 3 bases at J, with 7 bases between the two ends. Germline V gene sequence: CDR1 LGHDT, CDR2 YNNKEL (reference sequence). The CDR3 loop spans 12 amino acids. The CDR3 DNA is TGTGCCAGCAGCCCGACAGTCTACGAGCAGTACTTC. Its translation: CASSPTVYEQYF.

J is TRBJ2-7 and V is TRBV24-1; D ambiguous. CDR1 and CDR2 (germline): KGHDR, SFDVKD. The CDR3 has 12 residues. V lost 6 bases and J 0 bases, leaving 5 bases between the germline ends. The CDR3 loop is CATSPGSYEQYF. CDR3 nucleotides: TGTGCCACCAGTCCCGGCTCCTACGAGCAGTACTTC.

V and J are TRBV5-1 and TRBJ1-2; 11 bases line up with TRBD1. Germline values: CDR1 SGHRS, CDR2 YFSETQ. This CDR3 is 14 amino acids long. With V trimmed by 6 bases and J by 5 bases, 6 bases remained unmatched. This CDR3 is CASTPGQGAYGYTF. CDR3 nucleotides: TGCGCCAGCACCCCCGGACAGGGGGCGTATGGCTACACCTTC.

The V and J genes are TRBV15 and TRBJ2-1; 10 nucleotides line up with TRBD2. The CDR3 is 14 residues long. V trimming: 8 bases; J trimming: 8 bases; junction bases outside the gene matches: 9. Germline V gene data show CDR1 as LNHNV and CDR2 as YYDKDF (reference sequence). The CDR3 spells CATRQREGADEQFF. DNA for the CDR3: TGTGCCACCCGACAGCGGGAGGGCGCAGATGAGCAGTTCTTC.

The V gene is TRBV7-6, the J gene TRBJ2-7; 8 bases map to TRBD1. Germline assignment: CDR1 SGHVS and CDR2 FNYEAQ. V lost 5 bases to trimming and J lost 3 bases; unmatched junction nucleotides: 12. This CDR3 is 16 amino acids long. CDR3: CASSPETGALFYEQYF. Here the CDR3 DNA reads TGTGCCAGCAGCCCAGAGACAGGGGCCCTTTTCTACGAGCAGTACTTC.

The V gene is TRBV13, the J gene TRBJ2-4; TRBD1 might be the D (6 bases). Deletions cut 4 bases from V and 5 bases from J, with 9 bases between. Germline CDR1 reads PRHDT; CDR2 reads FYEKMQ (reference sequence). This CDR3 is built from 13 residues. In DNA, the CDR3 is TGTGCCAGCAGCTCCTGGACAGAAAACATTCAGTACTTC. Translating gives CASSSWTENIQYF.

The chain joins TRBV10-3 to TRBJ2-1, with D perhaps matching TRBD2 (6 bases). The CDR3 spans 12 residues. CDR1 is ENHRY, CDR2 SYGVKD, per germline. V was shortened by 8 bases and J by 5 bases, with 10 bases between the two germline ends. The chain's CDR3 is CAIGASDNEQFF. CDR3 nucleotides: TGTGCCATCGGTGCTAGCGACAATGAGCAGTTCTTC.